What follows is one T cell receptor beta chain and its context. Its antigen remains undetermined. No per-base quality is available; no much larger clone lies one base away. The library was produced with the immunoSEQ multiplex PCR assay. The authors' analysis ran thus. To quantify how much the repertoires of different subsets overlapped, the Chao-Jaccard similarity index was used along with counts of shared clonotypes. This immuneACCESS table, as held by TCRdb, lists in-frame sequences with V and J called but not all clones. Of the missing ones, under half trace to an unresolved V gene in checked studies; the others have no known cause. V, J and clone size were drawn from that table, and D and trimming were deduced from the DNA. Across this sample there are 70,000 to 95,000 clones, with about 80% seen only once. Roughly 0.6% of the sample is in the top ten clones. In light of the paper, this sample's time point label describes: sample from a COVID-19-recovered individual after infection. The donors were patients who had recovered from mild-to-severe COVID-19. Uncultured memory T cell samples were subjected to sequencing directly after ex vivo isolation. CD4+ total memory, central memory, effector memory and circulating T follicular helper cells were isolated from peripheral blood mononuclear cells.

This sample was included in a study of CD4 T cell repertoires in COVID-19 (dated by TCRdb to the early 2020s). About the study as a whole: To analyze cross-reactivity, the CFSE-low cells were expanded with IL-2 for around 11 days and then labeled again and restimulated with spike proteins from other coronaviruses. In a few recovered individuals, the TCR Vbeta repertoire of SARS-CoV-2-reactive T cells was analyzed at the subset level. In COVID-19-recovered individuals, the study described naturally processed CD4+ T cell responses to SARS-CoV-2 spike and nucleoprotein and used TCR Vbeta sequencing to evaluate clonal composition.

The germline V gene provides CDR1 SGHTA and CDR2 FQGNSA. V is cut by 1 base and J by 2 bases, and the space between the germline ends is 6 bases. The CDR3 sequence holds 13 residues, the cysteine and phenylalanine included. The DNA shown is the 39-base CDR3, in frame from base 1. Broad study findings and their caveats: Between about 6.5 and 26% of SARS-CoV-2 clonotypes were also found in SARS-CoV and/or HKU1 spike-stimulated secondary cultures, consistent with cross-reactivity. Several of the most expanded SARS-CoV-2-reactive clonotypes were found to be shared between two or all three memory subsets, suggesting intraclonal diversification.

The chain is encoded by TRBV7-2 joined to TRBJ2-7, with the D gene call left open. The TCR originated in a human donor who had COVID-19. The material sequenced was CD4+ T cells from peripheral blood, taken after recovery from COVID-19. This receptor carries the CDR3 CASSLGFTYEQYF. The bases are TGTGCCAGCAGCTTAGGGTTCACCTACGAGCAGTACTTC.